This T cell receptor (beta chain) was sequenced during a study of CD8+ T cells in alopecia areata. This CDR3 region has 13 residues. The germline CDR1 and CDR2 sequences are ENHRY and SYGVKD. V shed 8 bases and J 1 base; nucleotides not matched to a gene: 3. The treatment here: oral pan-JAK inhibitor, 5-10 mg twice daily. PBMCs were stained for CD3, CD4 and CD8, and CD4+ and CD8+ T cells were sorted. RNA, once extracted, was reverse transcribed into cDNA for use as the sequencing template. The assay was immunoSEQ multiplex PCR, and TCRdb's table has in-frame clones only and misses some. The sample lists 170,000 or so clones; about 60% were seen once.

The source material was CD8+ T cells sorted from blood, sampled at week 24, from a patient treated with tofacitinib. The source of this sequence is a human donor with alopecia areata. J is TRBJ2-7 and V is TRBV10-3, with 9 bases identical to TRBD2. The CDR3 spells CAIQAGGSYEQYF. CDR3 sequence (DNA): TGTGCCATCCAGGCGGGGGGGTCCTACGAGCAGTACTTC.